These 10 T cell receptor beta chains originate from one sample sequenced in a study of blood T cell repertoires in COVID-19 (TCRdb year 2020). To prepare the library, the immunoSEQ multiplex PCR assay was applied. Drawn from immuneACCESS, this table holds only the in-frame rearrangements with V and J called that TCRdb kept. Clones are partly lost; checked studies trace under half to an unresolved V gene and leave the rest unexplained. Present in this sample are about 160,000 clones, more than 65% of which were seen just once. Clones ranked in the top ten supply roughly 5.7% of the sample. The sequencing sample was made of PBMCs or T cells enriched from blood (not recorded which). The receptors here all came from a woman in her thirties or forties with acute COVID-19.

The chain has TRBV24-1 and TRBJ2-3, with a weak D call TRBD2 (6 bases). Trimming left V 0 bases short and J 6 bases short, with 12 bases between. The CDR3 has 15 amino acids. CDR1 KGHDR and CDR2 SFDVKD come from the germline V gene. CDR3 bases: TGTGCCACCAGTGATTTGAGGCGGGGACCGGATACGCAGTATTTT. Its translation: CATSDLRRGPDTQYF.

The J gene is TRBJ2-3, the V gene TRBV6-1; TRBD1 agrees at 9 bases. This CDR3 spans 15 amino acids. The V gene end was trimmed by 2 bases and the J gene end by 5 bases; junction bases not matched to a gene: 5. The germline V gene encodes CDR1 MNHNS and CDR2 SASEGT. CDR3 protein: CASSELGQGIDTQYF. CDR3 in DNA: TGTGCCAGCAGTGAACTTGGACAGGGGATAGATACGCAGTATTTT.

This rearrangement joins TRBV29-1 to TRBJ1-2, with 7 bases aligning to TRBD1. Germline assignment: CDR1 SQVTM and CDR2 ANQGSEA. The trim removed 8 bases at V and 5 bases at J, leaving 8 bases unmatched. The CDR3 has 12 amino acids. The CDR3 DNA sequence: TGCAGCCTCTGGACAGGAGAATATGGCTACACCTTC. It specifies CSLWTGEYGYTF.

This chain connects TRBV2 to TRBJ2-3; TRBD2 matches 9 bases. This CDR3 comprises 15 residues. The ends lost 1 base at V and 1 base at J; junction bases unmatched: 0. Germline-derived CDR1 and CDR2 are SNHLY and FYNNEI. The CDR3 DNA reads TGTGCCAGCAGTGAAGTAGCGGGAGGCACAGATACGCAGTATTTT. This encodes CASSEVAGGTDTQYF.

The rearrangement links TRBV4-2 to TRBJ1-2, with TRBD1 matching 9 bases. CDR1 is LGHNA and CDR2 is YNFKEQ in the germline V gene. The CDR3 extends over 17 amino acids. The V gene end was trimmed by 4 bases and the J gene end by 4 bases; junction bases not matched to a gene: 13. CDR3 nucleotide sequence: TGTGCCAGCAGCCCAATTCCGGGACAGGGACGAGCCTATGGCTACACCTTC. Amino acid sequence: CASSPIPGQGRAYGYTF.

The chain joins TRBV6-1 to TRBJ2-4, with a possible D match to TRBD2 (5 bases). Germline V CDR1 and CDR2: MNHNS, SASEGT. The V and J ends lost 2 bases and 2 bases respectively, with 13 bases between them. This CDR3 region has 16 residues. The CDR3 loop reads CASSEILGSSKNIQYF. The CDR3 coding sequence is TGTGCCAGCAGTGAAATCTTGGGGAGTTCCAAAAACATTCAGTACTTC.

This clone was seen a handful of times. The chain carries TRBV25-1 and TRBJ2-7, with a tentative D call TRBD2 (5 bases). The CDR3 is made up of 16 amino acids. In germline, CDR1 is MGHDK, CDR2 SYGVNS. Trimming took off 3 bases at V and 3 bases at J, with 18 bases between the two ends. CDR3 amino acids: CASSESVGTRSYEQYF. The DNA for the CDR3 is TGTGCCAGCAGTGAGAGTGTGGGTACTAGGAGCTACGAGCAGTACTTC.

With regard to this clone: Other DNA sequences within the sample encode an identical CDR3. The V call is TRBV5-1, the J call TRBJ1-1; D may be TRBD1 (6 bases). The germline V gene has CDR1 SGHRS and CDR2 YFSETQ. This CDR3 has 15 residues. Trimming removed 0 bases from V and 1 base from J, with 10 bases in between. The CDR3 loop reads CASSLDGGRNTEAFF. The CDR3 coding sequence is TGCGCCAGCAGCTTGGATGGGGGCCGGAACACTGAAGCTTTCTTT.

This chain connects TRBV24-1 to TRBJ1-2; TRBD1 aligns across 8 bases. The CDR3 is 15 residues long. Trimming took 4 bases from V and 2 from J; bases not matched to a gene: 5. Germline V gene lookup returns CDR1 KGHDR and CDR2 SFDVKD. In DNA form, the CDR3 reads TGTGCCACCAGTGACGGACAGGGAATCAACTATGGCTACACCTTC. It codes for CATSDGQGINYGYTF.

This sequence joins TRBV6-4 and TRBJ2-3; perhaps TRBD1 as D (7 bases). The V and J ends lost 3 bases and 0 bases respectively, with 10 bases between them. Germline values: CDR1 MRHNA, CDR2 SNTAGT. The CDR3 runs 15 residues. The CDR3 coding sequence is TGTGCCAGCAGTGAGCAGGGGGGCAGCACAGATACGCAGTATTTT. The encoded protein is CASSEQGGSTDTQYF.